Sequencing of this T cell receptor beta chain was carried out in a study of cytomegalovirus exposure and HLA in healthy donors. TCRdb's copy holds only in-frame clones and misses some; the assay was immunoSEQ multiplex PCR. This sample carries about 160,000 clones, 95% to 96% of them seen once, and the ten largest clones take 0.8% to 0.95%. The specimen was PBMCs. This sequence originates from a young woman in good health and CMV-seronegative.

This chain's CDR3 is CASSRTVLNEQFF. The CDR3 DNA follows: TGTGCCAGCAGCCGGACTGTATTAAATGAGCAGTTCTTC. The V and J genes are TRBV5-8 and TRBJ2-1; TRBD2 is a possible D gene (5 bases). CDR1 is SGHTS and CDR2 is YDEGEE in the germline V gene. Trimming stripped 4 bases from V and 7 bases from J, with 12 bases between. The length of the CDR3 is 13 residues.